Here is one TCR beta chain with its context. Study processing details: Amplification of reference gene primers provided the estimated nucleated cell counts. Here immunoSEQ multiplex PCR was the method, and the copy in TCRdb shows in-frame clones only, minus some. From that table come the V and J calls and clone size; the DNA was used to work out D and trimming. The sample shows roughly 250,000 clones, over 70% of them seen only once. The data belong to a study of blood T cell repertoires in COVID-19. In the study overall: Samples came from the United States, Italy and Spain, spanning acute and convalescent COVID-19. T cells, B-cell-depleted T cells, or PBMCs provided the cDNA or gDNA that served as material.

The CDR3 is 13 amino acids. Germline trimming cut 4 bases from V and 2 bases from J; bases unmatched to any gene: 1. CDR1 WNHNN and CDR2 SYGVQD come from the germline V gene (reference sequence). The sequence came from a woman older than 75 with acute or convalescent COVID-19. The specimen sequenced was peripheral blood. The chain recombines TRBV10-1 with TRBJ1-2; 7 bases line up with TRBD1. The CDR3: CASSGGQNYGYTF. The CDR3 DNA is TGCGCCAGCAGTGGGGGACAGAACTATGGCTACACCTTC.